A single sample gave rise to the 7 T cell receptor beta chains below, sequenced in a study of OX40 agonist ivuxolimab in advanced cancers. TCRdb's copy holds only in-frame clones and misses some; the assay was immunoSEQ multiplex PCR. The sample has about 20,000 clones, 85% to 90% seen once. This material consisted of CD4+ or CD8+ T cells sorted from blood, taken in a trial of the OX40 agonist ivuxolimab. The receptors were gathered from an adult with an advanced solid tumor such as melanoma, head and neck, liver or kidney cancer.

The J gene is TRBJ2-2, the V gene TRBV6-4; D possibly corresponds to TRBD1 (5 bases). Trimming cost V 3 bases and J 6 bases, with 14 bases left between them. From germline, CDR1 is MRHNA and CDR2 SNTAGT. The CDR3 covers 15 residues. The CDR3 is CASSEIPGQAGELFF. For the CDR3, the DNA is TGTGCCAGCAGTGAAATCCCAGGGCAGGCCGGGGAGCTGTTTTTT.

The table lists this clone with a few counts. DNA of the CDR3: TGTGCCAGCAGATCGACGGTCACCACTGAAGCTTTCTTT. This codes for CASRSTVTTEAFF. The rearrangement uses TRBV5-6 and TRBJ1-1; D is unresolved. V was pared by 5 bases and J by 4 bases, with 12 bases between. This CDR3 contains 13 residues. Germline V gene lookup returns CDR1 SGHDT and CDR2 YYEEEE. The entire variable domain, with the rest obtained from reference TRBV5-6 and TRBJ1-1, is as follows: DAGVTQSPTHLIKTRGQQVTLRCSPKSGHDTVSWYQQALGQGPQFIFQYYEEEERQRGNFPDRFSGHQFPNYSSELNVNALLLGDSALYLCASRSTVTTEAFFGQGTRLTVV.

The CDR3 DNA follows: TGTGCCAGCAGAACCGGGACGGAATCTGGAAACACCATATATTTT. Translating it yields CASRTGTESGNTIYF. The chain carries TRBV6-5 and TRBJ1-3; possible D gene TRBD1, 5 bases. CDR1 is MNHEY and CDR2 is SVGAGI in the germline V gene. The CDR3 length is 15 residues. Trimming left V 6 bases short and J 1 base short, with 13 bases between.

This clone has just a few counts. This sequence joins TRBV25-1 and TRBJ1-1; tentatively, D is TRBD1 (5 bases). V lost 5 bases to trimming and J lost 11 bases, with 12 bases between them. CDR1 is MGHDK, CDR2 SYGVNS, per germline. The CDR3 covers 11 residues. The CDR3 region has the DNA TGTGCCAGCAGTCTCAGGGCTCGCGCTTTCTTT. Translation gives CASSLRARAFF.

This clone was detected once. The V and J genes are TRBV11-3 and TRBJ2-3, with 7 positions matching TRBD1. CDR1 and CDR2 (germline): SGHNT, YENEEA. Trimming removed 6 bases from V and 3 bases from J; junction bases left unmatched: 6. The CDR3 consists of 14 residues. The CDR3 protein is CASSPGTETDTQYF. CDR3 DNA sequence: TGTGCCAGCAGTCCAGGGACAGAAACAGATACGCAGTATTTT.

V is TRBV4-1 and J is TRBJ1-5; no clear D gene. CDR3 length equals 16 residues. Trimming pared 0 bases from V and 2 bases from J, leaving 11 bases between. CDR1 and CDR2 (germline): MGHRA, YSYEKL. As DNA, the CDR3 is TGCGCCAGCAGCCAAGACCGGGTATTTGGCAATCAGCCCCAGCATTTT. Translated: CASSQDRVFGNQPQHF.

The CDR3 reads CASSFGQTQAPQHF. The CDR3 coding sequence is TGTGCCAGCAGCTTTGGGCAGACCCAGGCACCCCAGCATTTT. The rearrangement uses TRBV11-2 and TRBJ1-5, with D hard to call. Between the trimmed V and J ends, which lost 3 bases and 10 bases, there was a span of 16 bases. Germline CDR1 is SGHAT and CDR2 is FQNNGV. This CDR3 region has 14 residues.